This is a list of T cell receptor beta chains from one sample in a study of molecular identifiers for immune sequencing clone quantification. Via MiXCR, TCRdb re-called the PCR reads, giving one row per CDR3 protein. The data show some 88,000 distinct CDR3 sequences, with around 20% seen just once and roughly 1% held by the top ten. The sequencing input was naive CD8+ T cells from blood, with Jurkat cell RNA spiked in. These receptors were taken from a human donor in good health. Some libraries in this study had Jurkat cell RNA spiked in. The CDR3 runs from the conserved cysteine through the conserved F or W. A D gene is named only where the DNA matches it firmly. Size values are once, few and many counts, or a class for expanded clones, and some rows have none.

D,size,J,V,CDR3,DNA
NA,many,TRBJ2-7,TRBV6-2/TRBV6-3,CASNHVTMPFYEQYF,TGTGCCAGCAACCACGTCACCATGCCCTTCTACGAGCAGTACTTC
NA,NA,TRBJ2-3,TRBV4-3,CASSQDGDSTDTQYF,TGCGCCAGCAGCCAAGATGGGGACAGCACAGATACGCAGTATTTT
TRBD1,many,TRBJ2-3,TRBV27,CASSFGQGSYTQYF,TGTGCCAGCAGTTTCGGACAGGGATCGTATACGCAGTATTTT
NA,NA,TRBJ1-2,TRBV6-6,CASSRPRQEANYGYTF,TGTGCCAGCAGCCGACCTAGACAGGAGGCTAACTATGGCTACACCTTC
TRBD2,few,TRBJ2-5,TRBV10-3,CAISESVGGEKETQYF,TGTGCCATCAGTGAGTCGGTGGGAGGGGAGAAGGAGACCCAGTACTTC
TRBD1,many,TRBJ2-7,TRBV5-4,CASSLGGGSEQYF,TGTGCCAGCAGCTTGGGAGGGGGCTCCGAGCAGTACTTC
NA,few,TRBJ2-7,TRBV11-2,CASSLTAGDEQYF,TGTGCCAGCAGCTTAACTGCAGGGGACGAGCAGTACTTC
TRBD2,many,TRBJ2-7,TRBV4-3,CASSPYGGTYEQYF,TGCGCCAGCAGCCCCTACGGGGGGACCTACGAGCAGTACTTC
NA,few,TRBJ2-2,TRBV27,CASSLSFGGELFF,TGTGCCAGCAGTTTATCTTTCGGCGGGGAGCTGTTTTTT
TRBD2,many,TRBJ2-5,TRBV7-9,CASSLSAWERESYQETQYF,TGTGCCAGCAGCTTATCAGCCTGGGAGCGGGAGAGCTACCAAGAGACCCAGTACTTC
TRBD2,NA,TRBJ2-7,TRBV5-1,CASSLIGTSGITYEQYF,TGCGCCAGCAGCTTGATCGGGACTAGCGGCATCACCTACGAGCAGTACTTC
NA,many,TRBJ2-3,TRBV4-2,CASSQPTGTTDTQYF,TGTGCCAGCAGCCAACCGACGGGGACCACAGATACGCAGTATTTT
NA,many,TRBJ2-3,TRBV7-2,CASSLALTSGSKHSAGASTDTQYF,TGTGCCAGCAGCTTAGCCCTAACCTCTGGGTCGAAACATTCAGCGGGCGCTAGCACAGATACGCAGTATTTT
NA,many,TRBJ1-1,TRBV19,CATAGGGANTEAFF,TGTGCCACCGCCGGGGGCGGGGCGAACACTGAAGCTTTCTTT
NA,many,TRBJ2-3,TRBV7-9,CASSSYQDTQYF,TGTGCCAGCAGCTCTTACCAGGATACGCAGTATTTT
NA,many,TRBJ1-5,TRBV19,CASSPTGRQSQHF,TGTGCCAGTAGTCCCACGGGGCGTCAGTCCCAGCATTTT
TRBD1,NA,TRBJ2-1,TRBV2,CACRDRGYNEQFF,TGTGCCTGCCGGGACAGGGGCTACAATGAGCAGTTCTTC
NA,many,TRBJ2-7,TRBV7-9,CASSPPGTGGIEQYF,TGTGCCAGCAGCCCACCCGGGACGGGCGGGATCGAGCAGTACTTC
NA,many,TRBJ1-2,TRBV3-1,CASSHGPWGSPYGYTF,TGTGCCAGCAGCCATGGTCCCTGGGGATCACCCTATGGCTACACCTTC
TRBD1,NA,TRBJ2-2,TRBV12-3/TRBV12-4,CASSTGQTTGELFF,TGTGCCAGCAGCACGGGACAGACGACCGGGGAGCTGTTTTTT
TRBD2,NA,TRBJ2-1,TRBV13,CASTTSGIYNEQFF,TGTGCCAGCACGACTAGCGGGATTTACAATGAGCAGTTCTTC
NA,many,TRBJ2-7,TRBV4-3,CASSQDGSTYEQYF,TGCGCCAGCAGCCAAGACGGCAGCACCTACGAGCAGTACTTC
TRBD2,many,TRBJ2-3,TRBV7-3,CASSLWAGDDTQYF,TGTGCCAGCAGCTTATGGGCGGGAGACGATACGCAGTATTTT
NA,NA,TRBJ2-2,TRBV4-3,CASSHPGVGTSAGELFF,TGCGCCAGCAGCCACCCGGGAGTGGGCACATCGGCCGGGGAGCTGTTTTTT
TRBD2,many,TRBJ2-1,TRBV7-3,CASSSSGSYNEQFF,TGTGCCAGCAGCTCTAGCGGCTCCTACAATGAGCAGTTCTTC
NA,many,TRBJ1-2,TRBV25-1,CASSGVGQDWPIRYGYTF,TGTGCCAGCAGTGGGGTCGGGCAGGATTGGCCCATCCGGTATGGCTACACCTTC
NA,few,TRBJ1-5,TRBV12-3/TRBV12-4,CASSEPQGGPQHF,TGTGCCAGCAGTGAACCCCAGGGTGGGCCCCAGCATTTT
TRBD2,NA,TRBJ2-2,TRBV27,CASRGLAGTGELFF,TGTGCCAGCAGGGGACTAGCGGGCACCGGGGAGCTGTTTTTT
NA,NA,TRBJ2-1,TRBV11-3,CASADRDSGRSYNEQFF,TGTGCCAGCGCCGACAGGGATAGCGGGCGCTCCTACAATGAGCAGTTCTTC
NA,few,TRBJ1-3,TRBV11-2,CASSLEPGGTIYF,TGTGCCAGCAGCTTAGAACCCGGGGGCACCATATATTTT
NA,many,TRBJ1-2,TRBV25-1,CASSDGYGYTF,TGTGCCAGCAGTGACGGATATGGCTACACCTTC
NA,NA,TRBJ2-7,TRBV27,CAIRDGAYEQYF,TGTGCCATCAGAGACGGAGCCTACGAGCAGTACTTC
TRBD1,many,TRBJ2-3,TRBV28,CASSSGQGVSTDTQYF,TGTGCCAGCAGTTCAGGACAGGGGGTCAGCACAGATACGCAGTATTTT
TRBD2,NA,TRBJ2-3,TRBV11-2,CASCLLAGGTDTQYF,TGTGCCAGCTGCTTACTGGCGGGAGGCACAGATACGCAGTATTTT
NA,few,TRBJ2-1,TRBV29-1,CSVPDSGLYNEQFF,TGCAGCGTCCCGGACAGCGGACTATACAATGAGCAGTTCTTC
TRBD2,many,TRBJ2-7,TRBV7-9,CASSLASGEVNEQYF,TGTGCCAGCAGCTTGGCTAGCGGGGAGGTTAACGAGCAGTACTTC